The 9 T cell receptor beta chains below come from one sample, sequenced in a study of blood T cell repertoires in COVID-19. Sequencing used immunoSEQ multiplex PCR; TCRdb keeps in-frame clones, though not all of them. The sample includes approximately 210,000 clones, approximately 82% seen only once; the top ten take roughly 15%. The sequenced sample was PBMCs or T cells enriched from blood (not recorded which). Receptors were obtained from a middle-aged man who had recovered from COVID-19.

The V and J genes are TRBV9 and TRBJ2-1, with 7 bases that match TRBD1. V lost 4 bases, J lost 0 bases, and 4 bases stayed unmatched. CDR1 SGDLS and CDR2 YYNGEE come from the germline V gene. The CDR3 runs to 15 residues. The CDR3 here is CASSWDSGSYNEQFF. The CDR3 coding sequence is TGTGCCAGCAGCTGGGACAGTGGCTCCTACAATGAGCAGTTCTTC.

The rearrangement joins TRBV29-1 to TRBJ1-1; D is perhaps TRBD1 (6 bases). Germline V gene lookup returns CDR1 SQVTM and CDR2 ANQGSEA. The CDR3 loop spans 15 amino acids. Trimming took off 5 bases at V and 4 bases at J, with 20 bases between the two ends. The chain's CDR3 is CSVSNTGFGLTEAFF. The DNA of the CDR3 is TGCAGCGTTTCTAATACAGGGTTCGGTCTCACTGAAGCTTTCTTT. Filled out from reference TRBV29-1 and TRBJ1-1, the complete variable domain reads SAVISQKPSRDICQRGTSLTIQCQVDSQVTMMFWYRQQPGQSLTLIATANQGSEATYESGFVIDKFPISRPNLTFSTLTVSNMSPEDSSIYLCSVSNTGFGLTEAFFGQGTRLTVV.

This clone came up a few times. The J gene is TRBJ2-7, the V gene TRBV7-2; 10 bases map to TRBD1. Germline V gene lookup returns CDR1 SGHTA and CDR2 FQGNSA. V shed 4 bases, J shed 5 bases, and the junction held 5 bases outside the gene matches. There are 14 residues in the CDR3. This CDR3 is CASSSRDRGDEQYF. The CDR3 bases are TGTGCCAGCAGCTCCCGGGACAGGGGCGACGAGCAGTACTTC.

This chain links TRBV7-8 with TRBJ1-1, with 8 nucleotides matching TRBD1. V was pared by 7 bases and J by 4 bases, with 11 bases of the junction left unmatched. Germline V gene data show CDR1 as SGHVS and CDR2 as FQNEAQ. The CDR3 is 15 residues long. In nucleotides, the CDR3 is TGTGCCAGCACCCCTACTAGACAGGGGATCACTGAAGCTTTCTTT. Protein product: CASTPTRQGITEAFF. The entire variable domain, with the rest obtained from reference TRBV7-8 and TRBJ1-1, is as follows: GAGVSQSPRYKVAKRGQDVALRCDPISGHVSLFWYQQALGQGPEFLTYFQNEAQLDKSGLPSDRFFAERPEGSVSTLKIQRTQQEDSAVYLCASTPTRQGITEAFFGQGTRLTVV.

The CDR3 bases are TGTGCCAGCAGCTTATTAATGGGGGCGGAAAAACTGTTTTTT. It is translated as CASSLLMGAEKLFF. The chain uses TRBV7-2 and TRBJ1-4, with D maybe TRBD1 (6 bases). Trimming left V 2 bases short and J 8 bases short, with 12 bases between. Looked up from germline, CDR1 is SGHTA and CDR2 is FQGNSA. The CDR3 length is 14 residues. Together with reference TRBV7-2 and TRBJ1-4, the CDR3 gives the full variable domain: GAGVSQSPSNKVTEKGKDVELRCDPISGHTALYWYRQSLGQGLEFLIYFQGNSAPDKSGLPSDRFSAERTGGSVSTLTIQRTQQEDSAVYLCASSLLMGAEKLFFGSGTQLSVL.

This clone was detected ten times or more. This sequence joins TRBV5-1 and TRBJ1-1; tentatively, D is TRBD1 (6 bases). This CDR3 comprises 13 residues. Germline V gene sequence: CDR1 SGHRS, CDR2 YFSETQ. V shed 0 bases and J shed 7 bases, with 10 bases lying between them. The CDR3 protein is CASSLGAGVEAFF. The CDR3 DNA reads as TGCGCCAGCAGCTTGGGGGCAGGGGTTGAAGCTTTCTTT.

The chain has TRBV5-1 and TRBJ2-5, with D unresolved. V was pared by 4 bases and J by 4 bases, with 14 bases between. Germline V CDR1 and CDR2: SGHRS, YFSETQ. The CDR3 runs to 14 residues. The CDR3, as DNA: TGCGCCAGCAGCCCGGGTCGGGTCCGAGAGACCCAGTACTTC. It translates to CASSPGRVRETQYF. Combining the CDR3 with reference TRBV5-1 and TRBJ2-5 gives the whole variable domain KAGVTQTPRYLIKTRGQQVTLSCSPISGHRSVSWYQQTPGQGLQFLFEYFSETQRNKGNFPGRFSGRQFSNSRSEMNVSTLELGDSALYLCASSPGRVRETQYFGPGTRLLVL.

This rearrangement joins TRBV20-1 to TRBJ2-3; D possibly corresponds to TRBD1 (6 bases). The V gene lost 3 bases and the J gene lost 4 bases, with 14 bases spanning the gap. This CDR3 comprises 14 residues. CDR1 and CDR2 (germline): DFQATT, SNEGSKA (reference sequence). CDR3 in DNA: TGCAGTGCTAGTTACAGGGAAAGGGCAGATACGCAGTATTTT. Translating it yields CSASYRERADTQYF.

This clone has only one observation. V gene TRBV4-1 combines with J gene TRBJ2-7; weak D call: TRBD2 (5 bases). This CDR3 contains 14 residues. Trimming cost V 0 bases and J 3 bases, with 9 bases left between them. Germline lookup yields CDR1 MGHRA and CDR2 YSYEKL. The CDR3 loop is CASSQEEVNYEQYF. The CDR3, as DNA: TGCGCCAGCAGCCAAGAGGAGGTGAACTACGAGCAGTACTTC.